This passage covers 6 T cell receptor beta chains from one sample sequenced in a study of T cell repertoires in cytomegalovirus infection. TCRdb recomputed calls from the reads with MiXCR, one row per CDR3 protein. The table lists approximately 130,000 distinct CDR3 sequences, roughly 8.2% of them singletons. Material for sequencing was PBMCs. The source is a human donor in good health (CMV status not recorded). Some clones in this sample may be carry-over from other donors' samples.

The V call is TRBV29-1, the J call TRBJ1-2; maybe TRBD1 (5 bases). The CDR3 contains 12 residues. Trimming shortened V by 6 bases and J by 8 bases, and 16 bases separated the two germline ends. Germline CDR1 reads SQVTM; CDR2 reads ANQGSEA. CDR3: CSVLQESRGYTF. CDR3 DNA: TGCAGCGTGCTACAGGAAAGCAGGGGCTACACCTTC.

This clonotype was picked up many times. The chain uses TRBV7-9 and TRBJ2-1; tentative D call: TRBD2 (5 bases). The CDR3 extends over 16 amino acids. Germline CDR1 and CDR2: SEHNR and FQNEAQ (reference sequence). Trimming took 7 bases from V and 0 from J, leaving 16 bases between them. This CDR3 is CASTPGAAASYNEQFF. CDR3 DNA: TGTGCCAGCACCCCGGGTGCAGCGGCCTCCTACAATGAGCAGTTCTTC.

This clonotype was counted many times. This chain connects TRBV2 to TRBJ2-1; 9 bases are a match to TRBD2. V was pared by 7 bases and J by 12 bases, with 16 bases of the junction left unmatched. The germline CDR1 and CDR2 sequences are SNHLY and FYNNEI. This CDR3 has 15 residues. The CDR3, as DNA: TGTGCCAGCACCCAGGCGGGGGGGACGGCCTGGGCGCAGTTCTTC. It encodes CASTQAGGTAWAQFF.

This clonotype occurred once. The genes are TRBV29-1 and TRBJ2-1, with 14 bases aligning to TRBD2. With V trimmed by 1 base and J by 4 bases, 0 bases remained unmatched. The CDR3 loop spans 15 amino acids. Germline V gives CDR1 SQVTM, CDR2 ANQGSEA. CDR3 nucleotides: TGCAGCGTTGAAGGACTAGCGGGGGGGTACAATGAGCAGTTCTTC. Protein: CSVEGLAGGYNEQFF.

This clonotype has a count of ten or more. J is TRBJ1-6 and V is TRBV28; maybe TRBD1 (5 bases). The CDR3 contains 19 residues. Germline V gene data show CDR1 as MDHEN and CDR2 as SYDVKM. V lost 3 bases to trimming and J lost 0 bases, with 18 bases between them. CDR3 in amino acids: CASSFQPRTQSSYNSPLHF. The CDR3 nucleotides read TGTGCCAGCAGTTTCCAACCCCGGACACAGAGCTCCTATAATTCACCCCTCCACTTT.

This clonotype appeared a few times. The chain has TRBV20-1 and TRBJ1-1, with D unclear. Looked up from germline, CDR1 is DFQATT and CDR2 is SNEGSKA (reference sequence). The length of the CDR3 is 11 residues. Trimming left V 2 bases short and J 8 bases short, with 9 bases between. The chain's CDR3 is CSARPTPEAFF. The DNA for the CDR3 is TGCAGTGCTAGACCGACCCCCGAAGCTTTCTTT.